The clone carrying this T cell receptor beta chain was detected many times. In the authors' workflow: Reference gene primer amplification in the assay estimated nucleated cell counts. Measured with immunoSEQ multiplex PCR; TCRdb has only the in-frame clones, and not every one. V and J calls and clone size are those listed in that table; D and trimming were worked out from the DNA. The data hold tens of thousands of clones, with 60% to 85% observed a single time. This record belongs to a study of blood T cell repertoires in COVID-19. In the study overall: From the United States, Italy and Spain came samples of acute and convalescent COVID-19. Nucleic acid was either cDNA or gDNA, and it came from T cells, B-cell-depleted T cells, or PBMCs.

The CDR3 is 15 residues long. V lost 1 base and J lost 4, with 11 bases in between. The germline V gene encodes CDR1 SGHVS and CDR2 FNYEAQ. The V call is TRBV7-6, the J call TRBJ1-3; no firm D call. Sequencing was performed on peripheral blood. The receptor was derived from a human donor in a cohort sampled during active COVID-19. Here the CDR3 reads CASSLGYGAGNTIYF. The CDR3 nucleotides are TGTGCCAGCAGCTTAGGGTATGGAGCCGGAAACACCATATATTTT.